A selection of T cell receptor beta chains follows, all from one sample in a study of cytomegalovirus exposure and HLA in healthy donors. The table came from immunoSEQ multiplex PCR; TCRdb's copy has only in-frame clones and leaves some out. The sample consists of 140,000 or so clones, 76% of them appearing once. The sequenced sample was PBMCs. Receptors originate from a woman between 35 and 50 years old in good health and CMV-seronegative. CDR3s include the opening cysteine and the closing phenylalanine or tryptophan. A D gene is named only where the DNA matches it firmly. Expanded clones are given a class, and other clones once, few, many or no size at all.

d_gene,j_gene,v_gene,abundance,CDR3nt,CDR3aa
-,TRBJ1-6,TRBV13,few,TGTGCCAGCAGCGCGGCGGGGGCCTCCTATAATTCACCCCTCCACTTT,CASSAAGASYNSPLHF
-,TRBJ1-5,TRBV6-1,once,TGTGCCAGCAGTCCAGGTCTGGCAACGAGTCAGCCCCAGCATTTT,CASSPGLATSQPQHF
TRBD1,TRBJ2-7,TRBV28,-,TGTGCCAGCAGACTACAGGGGGCGGTGAGCGAGCAGTACTTC,CASRLQGAVSEQYF
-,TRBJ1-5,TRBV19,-,TGTGCCAGTAGTATGGATGGGGCAAGCAATCAGCCCCAGCATTTT,CASSMDGASNQPQHF
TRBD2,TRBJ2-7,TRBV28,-,TGTGCCAGCAGCTCCGGGGGGGAGGGGTCCTACGAGCAGTACTTC,CASSSGGEGSYEQYF
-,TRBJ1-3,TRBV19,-,TGTGCCAGTAGTAATACATTCTCTGGAAACACCATATATTTT,CASSNTFSGNTIYF
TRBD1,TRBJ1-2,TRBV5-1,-,TGCGCCAGCAGCCCCCGGCTGACAGGGAACTATGGCTACACCTTC,CASSPRLTGNYGYTF
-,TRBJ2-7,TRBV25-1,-,TGTGCCAGCAGTGAATACCCACAGCGGTCCCCTAACGAGCAGTACTTC,CASSEYPQRSPNEQYF
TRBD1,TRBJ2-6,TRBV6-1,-,TGTGCCAGCAGAGACAGGGGCTCTGGGGCCAACGTCCTGACTTTC,CASRDRGSGANVLTF
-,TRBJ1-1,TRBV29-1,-,TGCAGCGTTGAAGCCCTCCGGGAAGCGGCTTTCTTT,CSVEALREAAFF
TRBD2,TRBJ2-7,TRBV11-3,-,TGTGCCAGCAGCTTAGGGGGCGGGGGGGGACTGGCCTACGAGCAGTACTTC,CASSLGGGGGLAYEQYF
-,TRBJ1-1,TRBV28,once,TGTGCCAGCAGTCGGGAATGGGCGAACACTGAAGCTTTCTTT,CASSREWANTEAFF
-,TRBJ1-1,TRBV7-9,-,TGTGCCAGCAGCCTACAGACGGGGGTGACTGAAGCTTTCTTT,CASSLQTGVTEAFF
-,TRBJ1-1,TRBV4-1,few,TGCGCCAGCAGCCAAGAAGGAGGGCTGGCCACTGAAGCTTTCTTT,CASSQEGGLATEAFF
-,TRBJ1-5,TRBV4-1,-,TGCGCCAGCAGCCACCACACCGTACATTCCAATCAGCCCCAGCATTTT,CASSHHTVHSNQPQHF
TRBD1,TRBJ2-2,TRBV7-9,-,TGTGCCAGCAGTACAGGGGGCGTAAACACCGGGGAGCTGTTTTTT,CASSTGGVNTGELFF
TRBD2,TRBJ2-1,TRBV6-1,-,TGTGCCAGCAAGGTGGCTAGCGGCTACAATGAGCAGTTCTTC,CASKVASGYNEQFF
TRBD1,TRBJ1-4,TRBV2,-,TGTGCCATCCGAGGGACAGGGAACGAAAAACTGTTTTTT,CAIRGTGNEKLFF
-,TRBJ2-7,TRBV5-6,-,TGTGCCAGCAGCTTGGACCCAGCCTACGAGCAGTACTTC,CASSLDPAYEQYF
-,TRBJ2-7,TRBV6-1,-,TGTGCCAGCAGTGCCGACGCTAATTTCCCGGGACTGATATACGAGCAGTACTTC,CASSADANFPGLIYEQYF
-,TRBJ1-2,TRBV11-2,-,TGTGCCAGCAGCTTAGATCTTGGCTCCTATGGCTACACCTTC,CASSLDLGSYGYTF
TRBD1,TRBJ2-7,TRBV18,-,TGTGCCAGCTCATCATCCCGCAGGGGGCGGAGGTCTACCTACGAGCAGTACTTC,CASSSSRRGRRSTYEQYF
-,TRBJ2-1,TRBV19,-,TGTGCCAGCAGCCGTGGAGGTTCCGGCGACAATGAGCAGTTCTTC,CASSRGGSGDNEQFF
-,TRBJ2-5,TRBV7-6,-,TGTGCCAGCAGCTTAGCTCAGTACCAAGAGACCCAGTACTTC,CASSLAQYQETQYF
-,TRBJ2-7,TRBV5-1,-,TGCGCCAGCAGCTGGCGGGATGGGTCGTCTGAGCAGTACTTC,CASSWRDGSSEQYF
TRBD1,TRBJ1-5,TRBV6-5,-,TGTGCCAGCAGCTCGACCGGGACAGGGGTTCAGCCCCAGCATTTT,CASSSTGTGVQPQHF
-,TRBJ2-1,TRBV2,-,TGTGCCAGCAGTGGTCAGGGCAATGAGCAGTTCTTC,CASSGQGNEQFF
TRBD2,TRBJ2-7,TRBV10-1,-,TGCGCCAGCAGTACCGGGACTAGCGGGAGTCTCTACGAGCAGTACTTC,CASSTGTSGSLYEQYF
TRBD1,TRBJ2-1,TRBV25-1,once,TGTGCCAGCAGTGGTGAGAGGGGGCGCCCCTACAATGAGCAGTTCTTC,CASSGERGRPYNEQFF
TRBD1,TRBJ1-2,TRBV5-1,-,TGCGCCAGCAGCCCCCCGGGACAGGGGTCCGTTGGCTACACCTTC,CASSPPGQGSVGYTF
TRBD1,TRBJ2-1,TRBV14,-,TGTGCCAGCAGCCGCATCGACAGGGGGCGTAGGAATGAGCAGTTCTTC,CASSRIDRGRRNEQFF